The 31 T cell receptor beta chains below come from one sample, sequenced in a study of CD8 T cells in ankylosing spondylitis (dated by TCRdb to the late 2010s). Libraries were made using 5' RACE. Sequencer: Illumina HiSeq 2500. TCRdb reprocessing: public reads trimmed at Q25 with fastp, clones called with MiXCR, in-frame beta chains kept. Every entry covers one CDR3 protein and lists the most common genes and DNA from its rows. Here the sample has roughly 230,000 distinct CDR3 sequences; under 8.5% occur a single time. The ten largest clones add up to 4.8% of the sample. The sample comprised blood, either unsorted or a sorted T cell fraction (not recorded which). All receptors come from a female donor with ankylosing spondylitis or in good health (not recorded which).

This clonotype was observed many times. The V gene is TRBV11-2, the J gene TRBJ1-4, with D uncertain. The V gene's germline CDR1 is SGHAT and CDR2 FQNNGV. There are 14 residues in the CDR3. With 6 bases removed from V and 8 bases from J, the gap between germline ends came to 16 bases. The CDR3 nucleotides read TGTGCCAGCAGTGGCGGGAATCACTGGGAAAAACTGTTTTTT. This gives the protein CASSGGNHWEKLFF.

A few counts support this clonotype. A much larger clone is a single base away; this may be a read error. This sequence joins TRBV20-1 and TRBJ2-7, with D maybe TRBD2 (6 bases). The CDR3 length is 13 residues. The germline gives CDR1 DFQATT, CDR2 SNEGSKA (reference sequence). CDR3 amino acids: CSAPKEGSHEQCF. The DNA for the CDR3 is TGCAGTGCTCCTAAGGAGGGTTCCCACGAGCAGTGCTTC.

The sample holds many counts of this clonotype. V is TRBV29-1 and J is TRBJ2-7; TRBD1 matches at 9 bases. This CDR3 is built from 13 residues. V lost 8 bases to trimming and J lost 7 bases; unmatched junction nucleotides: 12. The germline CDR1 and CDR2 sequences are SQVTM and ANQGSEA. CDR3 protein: CSFGGQGTQEQYF. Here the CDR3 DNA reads TGCAGCTTTGGTGGACAGGGGACGCAGGAGCAGTACTTC.

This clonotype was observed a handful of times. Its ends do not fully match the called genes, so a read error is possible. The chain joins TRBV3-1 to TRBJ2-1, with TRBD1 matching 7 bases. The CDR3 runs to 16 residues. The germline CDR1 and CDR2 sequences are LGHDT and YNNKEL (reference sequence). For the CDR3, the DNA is TGTACCAGCAGCCAAGTGCGGACAGGCCCTCTGGTTGAGCAGTTCTTC. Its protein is CTSSQVRTGPLVEQFF.

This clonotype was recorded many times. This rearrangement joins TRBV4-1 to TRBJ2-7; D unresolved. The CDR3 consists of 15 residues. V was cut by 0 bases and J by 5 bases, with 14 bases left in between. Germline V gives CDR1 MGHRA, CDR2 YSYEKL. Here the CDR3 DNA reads TGCGCCAGCAGCCAAGAGAGAGAAGGGTCCCACGAGCAGTACTTC. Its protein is CASSQEREGSHEQYF.

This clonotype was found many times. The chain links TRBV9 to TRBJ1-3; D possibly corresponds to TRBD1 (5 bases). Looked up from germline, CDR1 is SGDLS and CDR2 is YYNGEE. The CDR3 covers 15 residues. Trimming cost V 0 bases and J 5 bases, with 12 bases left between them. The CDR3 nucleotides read TGTGCCAGCAGCGTAGCTGGGCAGGGTCGAAACACCATATATTTT. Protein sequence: CASSVAGQGRNTIYF.

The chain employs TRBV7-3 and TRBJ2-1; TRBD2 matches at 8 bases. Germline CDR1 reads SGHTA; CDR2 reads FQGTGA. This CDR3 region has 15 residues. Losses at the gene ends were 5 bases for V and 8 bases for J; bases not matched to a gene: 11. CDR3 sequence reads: CASSTGGGAGDEQFF. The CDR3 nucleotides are TGTGCCAGCAGCACGGGGGGGGGAGCAGGCGATGAGCAGTTCTTC.

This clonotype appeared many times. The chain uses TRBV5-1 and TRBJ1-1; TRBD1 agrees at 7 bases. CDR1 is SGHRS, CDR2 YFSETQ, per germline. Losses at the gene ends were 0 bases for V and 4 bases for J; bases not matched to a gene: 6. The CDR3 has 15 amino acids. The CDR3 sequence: CASSLAHRGGTEAFF. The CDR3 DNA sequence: TGCGCCAGCAGCTTGGCCCACAGGGGAGGCACTGAAGCTTTCTTT.

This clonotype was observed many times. CDR3 sequence: CSAPEEGNYGYTF. The CDR3 DNA is TGCAGTGCTCCAGAAGAGGGGAACTATGGCTACACCTTC. The V gene is TRBV20-1, the J gene TRBJ1-2; maybe TRBD1 (5 bases). The V end was cut by 5 bases, the J end by 2 bases, with 12 bases between. CDR1 and CDR2 (germline): DFQATT, SNEGSKA (reference sequence). CDR3 length: 13 amino acids.

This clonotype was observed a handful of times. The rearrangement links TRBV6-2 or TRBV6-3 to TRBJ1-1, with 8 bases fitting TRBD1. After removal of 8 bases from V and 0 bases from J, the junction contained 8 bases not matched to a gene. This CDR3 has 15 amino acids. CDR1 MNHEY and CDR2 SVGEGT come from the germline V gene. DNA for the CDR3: TGTGCCAGCGGGACCGGACAGGGATTGAACACTGAAGCTTTCTTT. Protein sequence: CASGTGQGLNTEAFF.

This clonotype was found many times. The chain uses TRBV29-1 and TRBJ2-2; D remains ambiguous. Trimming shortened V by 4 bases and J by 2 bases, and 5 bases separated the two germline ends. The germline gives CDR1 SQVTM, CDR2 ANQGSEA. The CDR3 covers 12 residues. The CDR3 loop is CSVVTNTGELFF. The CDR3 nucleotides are TGCAGCGTTGTCACCAACACCGGGGAGCTGTTTTTT.

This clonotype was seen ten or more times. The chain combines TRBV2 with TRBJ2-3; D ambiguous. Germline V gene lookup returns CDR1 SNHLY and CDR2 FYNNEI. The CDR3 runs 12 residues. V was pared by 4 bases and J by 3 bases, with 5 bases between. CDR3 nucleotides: TGTGCCAGCAGTGTTGCTACAGATACGCAGTATTTT. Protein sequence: CASSVATDTQYF.

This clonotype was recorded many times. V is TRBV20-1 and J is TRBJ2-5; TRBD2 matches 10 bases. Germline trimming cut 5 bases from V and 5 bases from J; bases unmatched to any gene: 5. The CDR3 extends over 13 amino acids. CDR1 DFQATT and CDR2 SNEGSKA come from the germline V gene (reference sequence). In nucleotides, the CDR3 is TGCAGTGCTTTAGCGGGAGGTTGGGAGACCCAGTACTTC. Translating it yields CSALAGGWETQYF.

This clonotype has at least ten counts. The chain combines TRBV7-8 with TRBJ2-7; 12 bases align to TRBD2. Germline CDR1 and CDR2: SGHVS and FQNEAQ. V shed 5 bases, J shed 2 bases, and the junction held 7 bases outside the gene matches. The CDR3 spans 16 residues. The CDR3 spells CASSPQRLAGAYEQYF. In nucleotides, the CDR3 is TGTGCCAGCAGCCCCCAAAGACTAGCGGGAGCCTACGAGCAGTACTTC. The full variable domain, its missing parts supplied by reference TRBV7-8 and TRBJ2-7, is GAGVSQSPRYKVAKRGQDVALRCDPISGHVSLFWYQQALGQGPEFLTYFQNEAQLDKSGLPSDRFFAERPEGSVSTLKIQRTQQEDSAVYLCASSPQRLAGAYEQYFGPGTRLTVT.

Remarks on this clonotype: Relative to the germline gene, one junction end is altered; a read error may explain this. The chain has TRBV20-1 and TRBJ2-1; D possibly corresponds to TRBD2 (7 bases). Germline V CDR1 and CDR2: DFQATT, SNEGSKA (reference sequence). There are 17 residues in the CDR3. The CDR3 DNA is TGCTGTGCTAGCAAACGTGGGGGAGGGGGAGGCTGGAATGAGCAGTTCTTC. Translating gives CCASKRGGGGGWNEQFF.

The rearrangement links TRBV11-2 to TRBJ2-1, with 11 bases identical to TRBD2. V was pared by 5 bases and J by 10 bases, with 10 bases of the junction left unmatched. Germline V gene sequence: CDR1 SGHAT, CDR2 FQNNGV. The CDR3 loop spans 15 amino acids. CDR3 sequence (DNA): TGTGCCAGCAGCACAACTAGCGGGAGTGCCCGGGAGCAGTTCTTC. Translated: CASSTTSGSAREQFF.

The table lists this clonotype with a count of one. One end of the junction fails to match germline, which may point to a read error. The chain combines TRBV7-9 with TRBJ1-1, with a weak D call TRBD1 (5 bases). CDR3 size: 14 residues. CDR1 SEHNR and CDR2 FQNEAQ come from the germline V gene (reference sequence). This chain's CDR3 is CVSSPPTGGTEAFF. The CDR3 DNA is TGTGTCAGCAGCCCCCCAACCGGGGGCACTGAAGCTTTCTTT.

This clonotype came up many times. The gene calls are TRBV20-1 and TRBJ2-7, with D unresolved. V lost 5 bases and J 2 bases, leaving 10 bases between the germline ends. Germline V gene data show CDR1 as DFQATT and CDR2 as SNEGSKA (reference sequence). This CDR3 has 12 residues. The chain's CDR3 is CSASTLAYEQYF. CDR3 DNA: TGCAGTGCTTCGACTCTCGCCTACGAGCAGTACTTC.

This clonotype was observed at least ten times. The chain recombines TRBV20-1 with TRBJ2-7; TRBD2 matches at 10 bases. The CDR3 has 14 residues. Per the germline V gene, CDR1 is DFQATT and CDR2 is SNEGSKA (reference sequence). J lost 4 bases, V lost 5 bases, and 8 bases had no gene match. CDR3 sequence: CSAPPRTSGYEQYF. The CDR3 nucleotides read TGCAGTGCTCCCCCGAGGACTAGCGGATACGAGCAGTACTTC.

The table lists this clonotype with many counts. CDR3 residues: CASSPQTSPGELFF. For the CDR3, the DNA is TGTGCCAGCAGCCCACAGACTTCGCCCGGGGAGCTGTTTTTT. This chain joins TRBV6-1 and TRBJ2-2; D unresolved. Germline assignment: CDR1 MNHNS and CDR2 SASEGT. Trimming removed 6 bases from V and 6 bases from J, with 14 bases in between. The CDR3 has 14 amino acids.

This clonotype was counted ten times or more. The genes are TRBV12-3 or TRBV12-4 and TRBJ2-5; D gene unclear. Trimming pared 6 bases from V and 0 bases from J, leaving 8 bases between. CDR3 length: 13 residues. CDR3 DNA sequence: TGTGCCAGCAGCCCGACATACCAAGAGACCCAGTACTTC. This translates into CASSPTYQETQYF.

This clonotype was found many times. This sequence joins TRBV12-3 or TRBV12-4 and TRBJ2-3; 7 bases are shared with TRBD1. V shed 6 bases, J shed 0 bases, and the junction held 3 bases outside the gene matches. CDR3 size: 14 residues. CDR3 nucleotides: TGTGCCAGCAGAAAGGGGGCTAGCACAGATACGCAGTATTTT. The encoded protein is CASRKGASTDTQYF.

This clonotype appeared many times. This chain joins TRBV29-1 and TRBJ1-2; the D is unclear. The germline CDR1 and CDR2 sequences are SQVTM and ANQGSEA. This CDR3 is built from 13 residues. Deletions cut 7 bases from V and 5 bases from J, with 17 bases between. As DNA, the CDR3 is TGCAGCGCCTCGCCGACGGCCAATTATGGCTACACCTTC. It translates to CSASPTANYGYTF.

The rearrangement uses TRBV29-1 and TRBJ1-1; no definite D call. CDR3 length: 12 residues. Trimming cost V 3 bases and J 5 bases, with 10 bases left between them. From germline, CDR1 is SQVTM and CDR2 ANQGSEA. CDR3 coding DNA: TGCAGCGTTGATGATCCGGGGACTGAAGCTTTCTTT. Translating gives CSVDDPGTEAFF.

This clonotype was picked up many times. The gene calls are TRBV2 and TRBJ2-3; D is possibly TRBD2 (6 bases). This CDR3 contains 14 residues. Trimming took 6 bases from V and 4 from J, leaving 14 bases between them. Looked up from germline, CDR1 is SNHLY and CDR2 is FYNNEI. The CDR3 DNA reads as TGTGCCAGCAGGGGAGGCAGAGGCTCAGATACGCAGTATTTT. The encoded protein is CASRGGRGSDTQYF.

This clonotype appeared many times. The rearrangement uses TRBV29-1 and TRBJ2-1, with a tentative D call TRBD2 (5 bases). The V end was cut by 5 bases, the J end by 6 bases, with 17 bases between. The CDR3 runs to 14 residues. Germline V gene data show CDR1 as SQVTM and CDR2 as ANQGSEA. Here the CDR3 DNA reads TGCAGCGTTCTGGACCATTCGGGAAGCAATGAGCAGTTCTTC. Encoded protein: CSVLDHSGSNEQFF.

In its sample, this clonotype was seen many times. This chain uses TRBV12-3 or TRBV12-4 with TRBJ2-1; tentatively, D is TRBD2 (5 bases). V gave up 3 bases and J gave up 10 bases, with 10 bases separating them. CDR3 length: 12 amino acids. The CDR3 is CASSLYPGEQFF. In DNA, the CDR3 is TGTGCCAGCAGTTTGTACCCGGGAGAGCAGTTCTTC.

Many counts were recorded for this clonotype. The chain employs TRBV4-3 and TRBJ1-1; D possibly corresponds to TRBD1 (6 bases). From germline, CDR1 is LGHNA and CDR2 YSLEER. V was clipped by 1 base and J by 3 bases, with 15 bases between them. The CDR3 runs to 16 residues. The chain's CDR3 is CASSQGWGATDTEAFF. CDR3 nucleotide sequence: TGCGCCAGCAGCCAAGGTTGGGGGGCTACGGACACTGAAGCTTTCTTT.

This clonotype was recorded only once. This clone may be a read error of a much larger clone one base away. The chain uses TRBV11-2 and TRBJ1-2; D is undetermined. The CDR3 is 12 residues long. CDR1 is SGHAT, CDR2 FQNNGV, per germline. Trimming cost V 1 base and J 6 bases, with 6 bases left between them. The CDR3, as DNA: TGTGCCAGCAGCTTAGTTCGCCATGGCTACACCTTC. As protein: CASSLVRHGYTF.

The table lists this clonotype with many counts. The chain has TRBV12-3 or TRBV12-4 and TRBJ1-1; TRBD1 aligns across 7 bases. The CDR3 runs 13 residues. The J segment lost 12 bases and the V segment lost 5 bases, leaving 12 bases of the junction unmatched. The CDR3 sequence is CASSTGTAVGTFF. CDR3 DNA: TGTGCCAGCAGTACGGGGACAGCCGTAGGAACTTTCTTT.

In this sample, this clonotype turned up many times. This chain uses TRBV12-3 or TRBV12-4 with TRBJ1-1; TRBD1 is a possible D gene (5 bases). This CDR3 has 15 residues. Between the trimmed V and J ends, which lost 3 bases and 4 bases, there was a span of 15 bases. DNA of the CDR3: TGTGCCAGCAGTTTCGCTTTTGGGGGGGGCACTGAAGCTTTCTTT. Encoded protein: CASSFAFGGGTEAFF.